The 32 T cell receptor beta chains reported below all come from one sample, sequenced in a study of regulatory T cells in long-lasting Graves disease. According to the study, TCR beta libraries were built with iRepertoire HTBI primers and CDR3-region Arm-PCR. A single record per CDR3 protein comes from TCRdb applying MiXCR to the multiplex PCR reads. The sample carries more than 450,000 distinct CDR3 sequences, about a sixth recorded once. Sample time point: newly diagnosed GD, antithyroid drugs for less than 3 months. RNA extracted from PBMCs served as the sequencing template. The sample was also linked to a second study, of T cells in Graves' hyperthyroidism and ophthalmopathy.

This material consisted of peripheral blood mononuclear cells (PBMCs), taken at new diagnosis, from a patient treated with antithyroid drugs. The receptors originated from a man aged 40-50 years with Graves disease.

This clonotype came up a few times. The chain has TRBV24-1 and TRBJ2-2, with TRBD1 identical over 7 bases. The germline V gene has CDR1 KGHDR and CDR2 SFDVKD. This CDR3 has 14 residues. V lost 4 bases and J lost 5; bases outside the gene matches: 3. CDR3: CATSEGTATGELFF. CDR3 bases: TGTGCCACCAGTGAAGGGACAGCTACCGGGGAGCTGTTTTTT.

There are many counts of this clonotype. The chain uses TRBV5-1 and TRBJ2-3; possibly TRBD1 for D (6 bases). The CDR3 is 15 amino acids. The germline V gene encodes CDR1 SGHRS and CDR2 YFSETQ. Deletions cut 5 bases from V and 1 base from J, with 14 bases between. CDR3 protein: CASRVRAGGTDTQYF. CDR3 coding DNA: TGCGCCAGCAGGGTCCGCGCAGGGGGCACAGATACGCAGTATTTT.

This clonotype was seen a few times. The chain recombines TRBV28 with TRBJ2-1; 7 nucleotides line up with TRBD2. The CDR3 spans 17 residues. The germline gives CDR1 MDHEN, CDR2 SYDVKM. J gave up 5 bases and V 5 bases, and 15 bases lay outside the gene matches. In DNA form, the CDR3 reads TGTGCCAGCAGTCCAGCCCTCGGGGTGGGAGGGAACAATGAGCAGTTCTTC. Its translation is CASSPALGVGGNNEQFF.

This clonotype was counted only a few times. V usage is TRBV15 and J usage is TRBJ1-3; D remains unclear. The V end was cut by 1 base, the J end by 0 bases, with 10 bases between. CDR1 and CDR2 (germline): LNHNV, YYDKDF (reference sequence). The CDR3 loop spans 16 amino acids. CDR3 coding DNA: TGTGCCACCAGCAGAGGCGGTAGAAGCTCTGGAAACACCATATATTTT. Translation: CATSRGGRSSGNTIYF.

As concerns this clonotype: As the CDR3 is not closed by the conserved phenylalanine or tryptophan, this likely results from a read error. The genes are TRBV4-2 and TRBJ2-3, with D tentatively TRBD2 (6 bases). Germline V gene sequence: CDR1 LGHNA, CDR2 YNFKEQ. This CDR3 contains 16 residues. V dropped 0 bases and J dropped 1 base, with 11 bases sitting between them. The CDR3 region has the DNA TGTGCCAGCAGCCAAGATTCCCCTAGCGGCACAGATACGCAGTATCTT. It is translated as CASSQDSPSGTDTQYL.

This clonotype was seen at least ten times. The chain uses TRBV28 and TRBJ2-7; TRBD1 matches at 7 bases. Germline V CDR1 and CDR2: MDHEN, SYDVKM. The CDR3 spans 14 residues. V lost 6 bases and J lost 6; bases outside the gene matches: 11. Written as DNA, the CDR3 is TGTGCCAGCAGACCCACAGGGGCAGGTGTCGAGCAGTACTTC. This gives the protein CASRPTGAGVEQYF.

This clonotype was counted between two and nine times. The V call is TRBV19, the J call TRBJ2-1, with D tentatively TRBD2 (5 bases). CDR3 length: 16 residues. Trimming removed 4 bases at V and 0 bases at J, with 13 bases between. Germline assignment: CDR1 LNHDA and CDR2 SQIVND (reference sequence). CDR3 DNA: TGTGCCAGTAGTACCCCACCAACTAGCTCCTACAATGAGCAGTTCTTC. Its translation: CASSTPPTSSYNEQFF.

As concerns this clonotype: At one boundary the junction diverges from the germline segment, which might be a read error. The chain recombines TRBV20-1 with TRBJ2-4; no clear D. This CDR3 is built from 16 residues. Germline CDR1 and CDR2: DFQATT and SNEGSKA (reference sequence). The CDR3 protein is CSAAPVRSLAENIQYF. Here the CDR3 DNA reads TGCAGTGCCGCCCCAGTGAGGTCCTTAGCCGAAAACATTCAGTACTTC.

This clonotype appeared many times. The V gene is TRBV2, the J gene TRBJ2-1; 13 positions agree with TRBD2. The CDR3 is 22 residues long. CDR1 and CDR2 (germline): SNHLY, FYNNEI. J was trimmed by 3 bases and V by 4 bases; bases with no gene match: 21. The CDR3 loop is CASSVPRGWGTSGNFDYNEQFF. As DNA, the CDR3 is TGTGCCAGCAGTGTTCCCCGGGGGTGGGGGACTAGCGGGAATTTTGACTACAATGAGCAGTTCTTC.

This clonotype came up many times. The rearrangement links TRBV27 to TRBJ2-3; 16 nucleotides align to TRBD2. This CDR3 is built from 18 residues. V lost 3 bases, J lost 1 base, and 4 bases stayed unmatched. Per germline, CDR1 MNHEY and CDR2 SMNVEV (reference sequence). CDR3 in amino acids: CASSFGTSGRAGTDTQYF. The CDR3 coding sequence is TGTGCCAGCAGTTTCGGGACTAGCGGGAGGGCCGGCACAGATACGCAGTATTTT.

The chain has TRBV19 and TRBJ1-3, with D perhaps TRBD1 (5 bases). V was cut by 7 bases and J by 0 bases, with 10 bases left in between. CDR1 is LNHDA, CDR2 SQIVND, per germline (reference sequence). This CDR3 has 14 residues. This CDR3 reads CASKQDPSGNTIYF. In DNA, the CDR3 is TGTGCCAGTAAACAGGATCCCTCTGGAAACACCATATATTTT.

As regards this clonotype: Just one base apart from a much larger clone, this may be a read error. The V gene is TRBV3-1, the J gene TRBJ2-1; D unresolved. CDR3 length equals 11 residues. The germline V gene encodes CDR1 LGHDT and CDR2 YNNKEL (reference sequence). CDR3 sequence: CASSKDGPPSF. In DNA, the CDR3 is TGTGCCAGCAGCAAAGATGGCCCGCCGAGCTTC.

This clonotype came up a few times. This chain uses TRBV14 with TRBJ2-7; perhaps D is TRBD1 or TRBD2 (5 bases each). The length of the CDR3 is 11 residues. Germline V gives CDR1 SGHDN, CDR2 FVKESK. Trimming removed 3 bases at V and 9 bases at J, with 9 bases between. The CDR3 reads CASSQGDRQYF. In DNA form, the CDR3 reads TGTGCCAGCAGCCAGGGGGATCGGCAGTACTTC.

This clonotype came up many times. The rearrangement links TRBV28 to TRBJ2-1; 10 bases agree with TRBD2. The germline V gene encodes CDR1 MDHEN and CDR2 SYDVKM. The CDR3 runs to 16 residues. V shed 6 bases and J 6 bases; nucleotides not matched to a gene: 11. CDR3: CASRGAAGGTSNEQFF. The CDR3 coding sequence is TGTGCCAGCAGAGGAGCAGCGGGAGGGACAAGCAATGAGCAGTTCTTC.

This clonotype was detected many times. The CDR3 DNA reads TGCAGTGCCCTCTCTAGCGGGCGAAGCTCCTACAATGAGCAGTTCTTC. Its protein product is CSALSSGRSSYNEQFF. V gene TRBV20-1 combines with J gene TRBJ2-1; 8 nucleotides line up with TRBD2. The V gene's germline CDR1 is DFQATT and CDR2 SNEGSKA (reference sequence). V trimming: 6 bases; J trimming: 0 bases; junction bases outside the gene matches: 10. The CDR3 is 16 residues long.

This clonotype was seen many times. V is TRBV7-2 and J is TRBJ2-5; D is possibly TRBD2 (6 bases). Trimming cost V 5 bases and J 4 bases, with 17 bases left between them. Germline-derived CDR1 and CDR2 are SGHTA and FQGNSA. The CDR3 is 15 residues long. The CDR3 spells CASSLRDRRGETQYF. The DNA of the CDR3 is TGTGCCAGCAGCCTACGGGACCGGCGGGGAGAGACCCAGTACTTC.

This clonotype was seen repeatedly, ten times or more. V and J are TRBV28 and TRBJ1-1, with D unclear. This CDR3 comprises 13 residues. Trimming pared 3 bases from V and 4 bases from J, leaving 9 bases between. Germline-derived CDR1 and CDR2 are MDHEN and SYDVKM. CDR3 loop: CASSFGALTEAFF. The CDR3 DNA is TGTGCCAGCAGTTTTGGTGCGCTCACTGAAGCTTTCTTT.

This clonotype was recorded many times. The chain joins TRBV2 to TRBJ2-7, with no clear D. V lost 1 base and J lost 2, with 12 bases in between. CDR3 length equals 15 residues. The germline V gene has CDR1 SNHLY and CDR2 FYNNEI. The CDR3 region has the DNA TGTGCCAGCAGTGAAGTCTACCCACCCACCTACGAGCAGTACTTC. It is translated as CASSEVYPPTYEQYF.

This clonotype was found a few times. The rearrangement uses TRBV12-3 or TRBV12-4 and TRBJ2-3, with 11 bases matching TRBD2. The ends lost 4 bases at V and 2 bases at J; junction bases unmatched: 5. The CDR3 is 16 amino acids. CDR3 sequence reads: CASSWISGRATDTQYF. Here the CDR3 DNA reads TGTGCCAGCAGTTGGATTAGCGGGAGGGCCACAGATACGCAGTATTTT.

This clonotype was detected many times. V is TRBV5-1 and J is TRBJ2-1; 11 bases are shared with TRBD2. Germline V CDR1 and CDR2: SGHRS, YFSETQ. V lost 4 bases, J lost 2 bases, and 5 bases stayed unmatched. CDR3 length: 16 residues. CDR3 residues: CASSPGTSGPYNEQFF. The CDR3 DNA is TGCGCCAGCAGCCCCGGGACTAGCGGCCCCTACAATGAGCAGTTCTTC.

In this sample, this clonotype turned up many times. The genes are TRBV11-3 and TRBJ2-7, with D possibly being TRBD1 (6 bases). The germline gives CDR1 SGHNT, CDR2 YENEEA. V lost 4 bases and J 3 bases, leaving 16 bases between the germline ends. This CDR3 region has 15 residues. The CDR3 region has the DNA TGTGCCAGCAGCTCCAGAGGGGGACCCCTCTACGAGCAGTACTTC. This gives the protein CASSSRGGPLYEQYF.

The sample holds many counts of this clonotype. The chain recombines TRBV12-3 or TRBV12-4 with TRBJ2-6; tentatively, D is TRBD1 (6 bases). This CDR3 contains 16 residues. Trimming took 4 bases from V and 2 from J, leaving 12 bases between them. CDR3 sequence: CASSSTDRPGANVLTF. In nucleotides, the CDR3 is TGTGCCAGCAGTTCAACTGACAGGCCTGGGGCCAACGTCCTGACTTTC.

This clonotype was counted ten times or more. The chain links TRBV30 to TRBJ1-2; D is undetermined. Trimming pared 5 bases from V and 6 bases from J, leaving 13 bases between. Germline V gene lookup returns CDR1 GTSNPN and CDR2 SVGIG (reference sequence). The CDR3 is 12 amino acids. CDR3 nucleotide sequence: TGTGCCTGGGGCCACGCCCCTCATGGCTACACCTTC. Protein product: CAWGHAPHGYTF. Full variable domain (rest looked up from reference TRBV30 and TRBJ1-2): SQTIHQWPATLVQPVGSPLSLECTVEGTSNPNLYWYRQAAGRGLQLLFYSVGIGQISSEVPQNLSASRPQDRQFILSSKKLLLSDSGFYLCAWGHAPHGYTFGSGTRLTVV.

This clonotype was found a few times. The V and J genes are TRBV12-3 or TRBV12-4 and TRBJ1-2, with no clear D. V was pared by 6 bases and J by 2 bases, with 7 bases between. This CDR3 has 12 residues. CDR3 sequence (DNA): TGTGCCAGCAGCTCGACGAACTATGGCTACACCTTC. Its translation is CASSSTNYGYTF.

This clonotype was observed a handful of times. The chain uses TRBV5-4 and TRBJ2-7; 11 bases fit TRBD2. The CDR3 has 15 residues. Germline values: CDR1 SGHNT, CDR2 YYREEE (reference sequence). Germline trimming cut 1 base from V and 1 base from J; bases unmatched to any gene: 1. In DNA form, the CDR3 reads TGTGCCAGCAGCTTGATAGCGGGAGGGTCCTACGAGCAGTACTTC. It translates to CASSLIAGGSYEQYF.

This clonotype was counted at least ten times. V gene TRBV4-1 combines with J gene TRBJ2-5; D call uncertain. Germline CDR1 MGHRA, CDR2 YSYEKL. The V end was cut by 1 base, the J end by 5 bases, with 8 bases between. This CDR3 spans 13 amino acids. The CDR3 here is CASSQGVWETQYF. The CDR3 DNA is TGCGCCAGCAGCCAAGGGGTATGGGAGACCCAGTACTTC.

This chain uses TRBV7-2 with TRBJ2-5, with TRBD1 as a possible D gene (6 bases). The V gene's germline CDR1 is SGHTA and CDR2 FQGNSA. The CDR3 spans 16 residues. Trimming took off 5 bases at V and 1 base at J, with 17 bases between the two ends. CDR3 bases: TGTGCCAGCAGCCCTCGCCGGGACAAGCCCCAAGAGACCCAGTACTTC. Translation: CASSPRRDKPQETQYF.

This clonotype was counted ten times or more. J is TRBJ2-1 and V is TRBV20-1, with TRBD2 matching over 11 bases. The CDR3 contains 14 residues. The germline V gene has CDR1 DFQATT and CDR2 SNEGSKA (reference sequence). Losses at the gene ends were 5 bases for V and 5 bases for J; bases not matched to a gene: 5. In nucleotides, the CDR3 is TGCAGTGCTCCTACTAGCGGGAGAGACAATGAGCAGTTCTTC. Translated: CSAPTSGRDNEQFF.

This clonotype was counted many times. The chain employs TRBV12-3 or TRBV12-4 and TRBJ2-2, with D possibly being TRBD1 (6 bases). The CDR3 runs 17 residues. V gave up 6 bases and J gave up 6 bases, with 23 bases separating them. As DNA, the CDR3 is TGTGCCAGCAGCTACAGGGCGAGCGCGTCCTTCGCCGGGGAGCTGTTTTTT. Amino acids: CASSYRASASFAGELFF.

The rearrangement links TRBV28 to TRBJ2-2; the D gene could be TRBD1 or TRBD2 (5 bases each). This CDR3 region has 17 residues. From germline, CDR1 is MDHEN and CDR2 SYDVKM. Trimming pared 7 bases from V and 0 bases from J, leaving 18 bases between. In DNA form, the CDR3 reads TGTGCCAGCAACACCCATCCCGGGACCCCGAACACCGGGGAGCTGTTTTTT. Translating it yields CASNTHPGTPNTGELFF.

This clonotype appeared many times. The chain employs TRBV30 and TRBJ1-3; D remains ambiguous. Germline V gene lookup returns CDR1 GTSNPN and CDR2 SVGIG (reference sequence). Trimming removed 5 bases from V and 1 base from J, with 12 bases in between. This CDR3 is built from 14 residues. The CDR3 nucleotides are TGTGCCTGGCGAGGACTTTTATCTGGAAACACCATATATTTT. This encodes CAWRGLLSGNTIYF.

V usage is TRBV7-9 and J usage is TRBJ2-1; D perhaps matches TRBD2 (6 bases). The V end lost 1 base, the J end lost 10 bases, and 14 bases lay between the germline ends. The CDR3 extends over 14 amino acids. The V gene's germline CDR1 is SEHNR and CDR2 FQNEAQ (reference sequence). The CDR3 sequence is CASSLVGTAPEQFF. The CDR3 DNA is TGTGCCAGCAGCTTAGTCGGGACTGCTCCAGAGCAGTTCTTC.